This TCR beta chain was identified in a study of CD8 T cells in Susac syndrome. As concerns this clonotype: Its matching antigen is unknown.

Negative isolation was used for CD8+ and CD4+ T cells and FACS enrichment for TEMRA cells. Random hexamers were used to reverse transcribe about 0.5 to 1 ug of RNA. The TCR beta CDR3 was amplified by immunoSEQ multiplex PCR across 54 Vbeta, 13 Jbeta. TCRdb passed the immunoSEQ multiplex PCR reads through MiXCR, listing each CDR3 protein once. Among 200,000 to 250,000 distinct CDR3 sequences listed, approximately 95% were seen once. General study points: The number of individuals included in the study's TCR sequencing and HLA analysis was acknowledged as relatively small.

CDR3 length: 15 residues. Trimming removed 1 base from V and 8 bases from J, with 14 bases in between. From germline, CDR1 is KGHDR and CDR2 SFDVKD. The source is a human donor with multiple sclerosis. V gene TRBV24-1 combines with J gene TRBJ2-1; maybe TRBD2 (5 bases). Sequencing used CD4+ T cells from PBMCs. The CDR3 DNA is TGTGCCACCAGTGATTTTGCGAGAGGGATCGATGAGCAGTTCTTC. This encodes CATSDFARGIDEQFF.